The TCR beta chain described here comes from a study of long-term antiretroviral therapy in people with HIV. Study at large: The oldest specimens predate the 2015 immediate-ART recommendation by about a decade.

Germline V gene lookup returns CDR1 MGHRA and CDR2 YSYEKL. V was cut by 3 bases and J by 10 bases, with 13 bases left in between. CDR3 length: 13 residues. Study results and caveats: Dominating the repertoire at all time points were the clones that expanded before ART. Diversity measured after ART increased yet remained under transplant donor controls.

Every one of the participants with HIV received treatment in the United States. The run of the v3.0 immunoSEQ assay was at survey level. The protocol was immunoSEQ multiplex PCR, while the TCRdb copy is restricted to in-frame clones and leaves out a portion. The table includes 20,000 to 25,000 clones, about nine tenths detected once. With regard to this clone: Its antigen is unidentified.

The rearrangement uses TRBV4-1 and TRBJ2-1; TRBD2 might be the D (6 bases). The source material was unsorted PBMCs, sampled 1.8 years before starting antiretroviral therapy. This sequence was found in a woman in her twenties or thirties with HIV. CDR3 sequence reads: CASSHSLSGEQFF. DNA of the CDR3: TGCGCCAGCAGCCACAGCCTGAGCGGGGAGCAGTTCTTC.